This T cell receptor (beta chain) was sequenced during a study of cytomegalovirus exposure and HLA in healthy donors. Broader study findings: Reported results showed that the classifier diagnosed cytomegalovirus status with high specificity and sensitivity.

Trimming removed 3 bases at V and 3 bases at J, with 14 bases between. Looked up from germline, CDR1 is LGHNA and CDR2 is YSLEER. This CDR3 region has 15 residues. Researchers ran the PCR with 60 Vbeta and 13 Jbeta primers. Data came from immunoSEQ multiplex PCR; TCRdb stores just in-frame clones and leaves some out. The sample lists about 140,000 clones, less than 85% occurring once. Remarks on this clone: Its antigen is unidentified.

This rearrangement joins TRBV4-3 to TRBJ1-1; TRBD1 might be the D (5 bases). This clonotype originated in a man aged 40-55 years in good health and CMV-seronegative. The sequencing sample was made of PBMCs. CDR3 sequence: CASSHHLRGDTEAFF. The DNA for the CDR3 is TGCGCCAGCAGCCACCACCTAAGGGGTGACACTGAAGCTTTCTTT.